A single sample gave rise to the 20 T cell receptor beta chains below, sequenced in a study of T cells in localized non-small cell lung cancer. Libraries were prepared by immunoSEQ multiplex PCR; TCRdb keeps only in-frame clonotypes and omits some of them. The sample shows 30,000 or so clones, 88% of them seen only once. The sample consisted of peripheral blood mononuclear cells, taken before any cancer treatment. The source is a woman aged 35-75 years with stage III lung adenocarcinoma.

The chain links TRBV5-4 to TRBJ2-1; D remains ambiguous. Per the germline V gene, CDR1 is SGHNT and CDR2 is YYREEE (reference sequence). This CDR3 spans 14 amino acids. V lost 9 bases, J lost 0 bases, and 13 bases lay in between. The CDR3 is CANTPARSYNEQFF. CDR3 nucleotides: TGTGCCAACACACCGGCCCGCTCCTACAATGAGCAGTTCTTC. The full variable domain, rest sourced from reference TRBV5-4 and TRBJ2-1, is ETGVTQSPTHLIKTRGQQVTLRCSSQSGHNTVSWYQQALGQGPQFIFQYYREEENGRGNFPPRFSGLQFPNYSSELNVNALELDDSALYLCANTPARSYNEQFFGPGTRLTVL.

This clone was detected once. The V call is TRBV6-5, the J call TRBJ1-4, with D perhaps TRBD1 (6 bases). Germline V gene data show CDR1 as MNHEY and CDR2 as SVGAGI. The CDR3 loop spans 15 amino acids. The V and J ends lost 4 bases and 7 bases respectively, with 16 bases between them. CDR3 sequence (DNA): TGTGCCAGCAGTTCCCCTAGGGGGTTGAGTGAAAAACTGTTTTTT. Amino acids: CASSSPRGLSEKLFF.

The chain employs TRBV4-3 and TRBJ2-3; a weak D match, TRBD1 (6 bases). The CDR3 runs 17 residues. Trimming cost V 2 bases and J 0 bases, with 15 bases left between them. Per the germline V gene, CDR1 is LGHNA and CDR2 is YSLEER. The CDR3 coding sequence is TGCGCCAGCAGCCAACCAGACAGGCGCCAGAGCACAGATACGCAGTATTTT. It is translated as CASSQPDRRQSTDTQYF.

V and J are TRBV18 and TRBJ1-5, with 10 bases identical to TRBD1. Germline V gene lookup returns CDR1 KGHSH and CDR2 LQKENI. This CDR3 region has 13 residues. J lost 5 bases, V lost 5 bases, and 0 bases had no gene match. The CDR3 coding sequence is TGTGCCAGCTCAGGACAGGGGGATCAGCCCCAGCATTTT. It encodes CASSGQGDQPQHF.

The V and J genes are TRBV6-5 and TRBJ2-7; 10 bases match TRBD1. The germline V gene has CDR1 MNHEY and CDR2 SVGAGI. The CDR3 loop spans 15 amino acids. V lost 6 bases, J lost 1 base, and 6 bases stayed unmatched. The CDR3 nucleotides are TGTGCCAGCAGGCTAGGGACAGGGGCTTCCTACGAGCAGTACTTC. This encodes CASRLGTGASYEQYF.

This chain links TRBV5-6 with TRBJ1-1; a weak D match, TRBD1 (5 bases). The length of the CDR3 is 14 residues. CDR1 is SGHDT and CDR2 is YYEEEE in the germline V gene. V was clipped by 0 bases and J by 6 bases, with 12 bases between them. The CDR3 coding sequence is TGTGCCAGCAGCTTGGGGAGGGGTAATGCTGAAGCTTTCTTT. Amino acid sequence: CASSLGRGNAEAFF. The entire variable domain, with the rest obtained from reference TRBV5-6 and TRBJ1-1, is as follows: DAGVTQSPTHLIKTRGQQVTLRCSPKSGHDTVSWYQQALGQGPQFIFQYYEEEERQRGNFPDRFSGHQFPNYSSELNVNALLLGDSALYLCASSLGRGNAEAFFGQGTRLTVV.

This clone showed up just a few times. V is TRBV6-5 and J is TRBJ2-7; D perhaps matches TRBD1 (5 bases). The CDR3 runs to 12 residues. CDR1 and CDR2 (germline): MNHEY, SVGAGI. The germline V and J ends were trimmed by 6 bases and 3 bases, with 9 bases remaining between them. Here the CDR3 DNA reads TGTGCCAGCAGCGTAGACAGCTACGAGCAGTACTTC. Protein: CASSVDSYEQYF.

The chain combines TRBV4-2 with TRBJ2-5; D is undetermined. The CDR3 totals 15 residues. From germline, CDR1 is LGHNA and CDR2 YNFKEQ. The V end lost 0 bases, the J end lost 4 bases, and 12 bases lay between the germline ends. CDR3 DNA: TGTGCCAGCAGCCAAGACAGGACGTTCCCAGAGACCCAGTACTTC. It is translated as CASSQDRTFPETQYF.

This chain joins TRBV28 and TRBJ1-4; D uncertain. Germline assignment: CDR1 MDHEN and CDR2 SYDVKM. Trimming removed 5 bases at V and 3 bases at J, with 10 bases between. The CDR3 covers 14 residues. CDR3 loop: CASSAIGPNEKLFF. In DNA form, the CDR3 reads TGTGCCAGCAGTGCCATTGGGCCTAATGAAAAACTGTTTTTT.

CDR3 sequence reads: CACQMSSYNEQFF. In DNA, the CDR3 is TGTGCCTGCCAAATGAGCTCCTACAATGAGCAGTTCTTC. The genes are TRBV30 and TRBJ2-1; D not resolved. The germline V gene has CDR1 GTSNPN and CDR2 SVGIG (reference sequence). Trimming removed 6 bases at V and 0 bases at J, with 9 bases between. The CDR3 runs 13 residues.

A note on this clone: This likely stems from a read error, as it lies one base from a far larger clone. The J gene is TRBJ1-1, the V gene TRBV4-2; D is undetermined. V was clipped by 5 bases and J by 4 bases, with 11 bases between them. The CDR3 is 13 residues long. Germline V CDR1 and CDR2: LGHNA, YNFKEQ. This CDR3 reads CASSYRESTEAFF. The CDR3, as DNA: TGTGCCAGCAGCTATCGGGAGAGCACTGAAGCTTTCTTT.

This chain connects TRBV19 to TRBJ1-5, with a weak D call TRBD1 (5 bases). The germline V gene encodes CDR1 LNHDA and CDR2 SQIVND (reference sequence). CDR3 length equals 16 residues. V was pared by 4 bases and J by 3 bases, with 16 bases between. CDR3 amino acids: CASSKITGAFNQPQHF. The CDR3 DNA sequence: TGTGCCAGTAGTAAGATAACCGGGGCCTTCAATCAGCCCCAGCATTTT.

J is TRBJ1-4 and V is TRBV15, with 11 nucleotides matching TRBD1. From germline, CDR1 is LNHNV and CDR2 YYDKDF (reference sequence). The CDR3 runs 16 residues. J lost 8 bases, V lost 2 bases, and 7 bases had no gene match. The chain's CDR3 is CATSRTPGQGGEKLFF. For the CDR3, the DNA is TGTGCCACCAGCAGAACCCCGGGACAGGGGGGAGAAAAACTGTTTTTT.

The gene calls are TRBV27 and TRBJ2-5; 7 bases match TRBD2. The CDR3 has 16 residues. The V gene end was trimmed by 4 bases and the J gene end by 1 base; junction bases not matched to a gene: 9. Germline V lookup: CDR1 MNHEY, CDR2 SMNVEV (reference sequence). CDR3 loop: CASSSPTSSPQETQYF. DNA of the CDR3: TGTGCCAGCAGTTCTCCGACTAGCAGTCCCCAAGAGACCCAGTACTTC.

The genes are TRBV6-4 and TRBJ1-6; 9 nucleotides line up with TRBD1. This CDR3 comprises 16 residues. Germline-derived CDR1 and CDR2 are MRHNA and SNTAGT. J gave up 9 bases and V 5 bases, and 11 bases lay outside the gene matches. The CDR3: CASSPAGGQGGSPLHF. The CDR3 region has the DNA TGTGCCAGCAGTCCGGCGGGGGGACAGGGTGGTTCACCCCTCCACTTT.

The J gene is TRBJ2-5, the V gene TRBV11-2; 7 bases map to TRBD2. Germline V gene lookup returns CDR1 SGHAT and CDR2 FQNNGV. The CDR3 runs to 15 residues. V was clipped by 5 bases and J by 3 bases; unmatched bases: 9. CDR3 residues: CASSPRSRGEETQYF. The CDR3, as DNA: TGTGCCAGCAGCCCTAGATCCCGGGGGGAAGAGACCCAGTACTTC. The full variable domain, with the rest looked up from reference TRBV11-2 and TRBJ2-5, is EAGVAQSPRYKIIEKRQSVAFWCNPISGHATLYWYQQILGQGPKLLIQFQNNGVVDDSQLPKDRFSAERLKGVDSTLKIQPAKLEDSAVYLCASSPRSRGEETQYFGPGTRLLVL.

The V gene is TRBV28, the J gene TRBJ1-2, with D tentatively TRBD1 (5 bases). V dropped 5 bases and J dropped 7 bases, with 20 bases sitting between them. Germline lookup yields CDR1 MDHEN and CDR2 SYDVKM. The length of the CDR3 is 15 residues. CDR3 nucleotide sequence: TGTGCCAGCAGTCCCCCCGGGACCAGGGTTGGTGGCTACACCTTC. Protein: CASSPPGTRVGGYTF.

The CDR3 here is CASSWVGREQYF. CDR3 nucleotide sequence: TGTGCCAGCAGCTGGGTAGGGCGCGAGCAGTACTTC. This chain joins TRBV7-2 and TRBJ2-7; D is ambiguous. The CDR3 consists of 12 residues. The V and J ends lost 4 bases and 6 bases respectively, with 10 bases between them. Germline V gene sequence: CDR1 SGHTA, CDR2 FQGNSA. Full variable domain (outside the CDR3, taken from reference TRBV7-2 and TRBJ2-7): GAGVSQSPSNKVTEKGKDVELRCDPISGHTALYWYRQSLGQGLEFLIYFQGNSAPDKSGLPSDRFSAERTGGSVSTLTIQRTQQEDSAVYLCASSWVGREQYFGPGTRLTVT.

This rearrangement joins TRBV5-1 to TRBJ2-3; D is unclear. This CDR3 contains 15 residues. Germline CDR1 is SGHRS and CDR2 is YFSETQ. The germline V and J ends were trimmed by 0 bases and 0 bases, with 8 bases remaining between them. The CDR3 nucleotides are TGCGCCAGCAGCTTGGTTACCGTTAGCACAGATACGCAGTATTTT. Amino acid sequence: CASSLVTVSTDTQYF.

The rearrangement links TRBV9 to TRBJ2-2, with unresolved D. The CDR3 loop spans 13 amino acids. Trimming removed 0 bases at V and 1 base at J, with 1 base between. Germline-derived CDR1 and CDR2 are SGDLS and YYNGEE. CDR3: CASSVGNTGELFF. The CDR3 nucleotides are TGTGCCAGCAGCGTAGGGAACACCGGGGAGCTGTTTTTT.